This TCR beta chain was identified during a study of cytomegalovirus exposure and HLA in healthy donors. Use of 60 Vbeta and 13 Jbeta primers characterized the PCR. The assay was immunoSEQ multiplex PCR, and TCRdb's table has in-frame clones only and misses some. This sample yields approximately 200,000 clones, of which more than 65% are seen a single time; under 2% belongs to the top ten. The CDR3 has 14 residues. Looked up from germline, CDR1 is LNHDA and CDR2 is SQIVND (reference sequence). The junction had 8 bases not matched to a gene; V was cut back by 11 bases and J by 1 base. The sequenced sample was PBMCs. V is TRBV19 and J is TRBJ2-3; 8 positions agree with TRBD1. This receptor was obtained from a girl aged 5 to 17 in good health and CMV-seropositive. The CDR3 loop reads CAVLDREGTDTQYF. CDR3 coding DNA: TGTGCCGTGCTGGACAGGGAAGGCACAGATACGCAGTATTTT.